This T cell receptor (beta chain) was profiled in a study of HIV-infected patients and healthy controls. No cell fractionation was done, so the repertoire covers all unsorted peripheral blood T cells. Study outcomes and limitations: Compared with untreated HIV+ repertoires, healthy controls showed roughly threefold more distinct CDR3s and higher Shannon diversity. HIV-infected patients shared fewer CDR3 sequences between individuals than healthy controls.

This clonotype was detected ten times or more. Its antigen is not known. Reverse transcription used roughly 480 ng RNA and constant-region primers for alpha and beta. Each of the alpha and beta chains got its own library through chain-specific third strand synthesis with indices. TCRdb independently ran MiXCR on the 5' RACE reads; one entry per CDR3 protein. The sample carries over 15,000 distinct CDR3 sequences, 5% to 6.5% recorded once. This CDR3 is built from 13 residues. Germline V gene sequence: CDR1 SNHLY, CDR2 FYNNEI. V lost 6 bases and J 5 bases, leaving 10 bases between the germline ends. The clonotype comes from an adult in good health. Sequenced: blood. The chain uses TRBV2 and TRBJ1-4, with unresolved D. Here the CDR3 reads CASRPSLNEKLFF. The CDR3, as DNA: TGTGCCAGCAGGCCCAGCCTCAATGAAAAACTGTTTTTT. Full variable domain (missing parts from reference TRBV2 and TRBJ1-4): EPEVTQTPSHQVTQMGQEVILRCVPISNHLYFYWYRQILGQKVEFLVSFYNNEISEKSEIFDDQFSVERPDGSNFTLKIRSTKLEDSAMYFCASRPSLNEKLFFGSGTQLSVL.